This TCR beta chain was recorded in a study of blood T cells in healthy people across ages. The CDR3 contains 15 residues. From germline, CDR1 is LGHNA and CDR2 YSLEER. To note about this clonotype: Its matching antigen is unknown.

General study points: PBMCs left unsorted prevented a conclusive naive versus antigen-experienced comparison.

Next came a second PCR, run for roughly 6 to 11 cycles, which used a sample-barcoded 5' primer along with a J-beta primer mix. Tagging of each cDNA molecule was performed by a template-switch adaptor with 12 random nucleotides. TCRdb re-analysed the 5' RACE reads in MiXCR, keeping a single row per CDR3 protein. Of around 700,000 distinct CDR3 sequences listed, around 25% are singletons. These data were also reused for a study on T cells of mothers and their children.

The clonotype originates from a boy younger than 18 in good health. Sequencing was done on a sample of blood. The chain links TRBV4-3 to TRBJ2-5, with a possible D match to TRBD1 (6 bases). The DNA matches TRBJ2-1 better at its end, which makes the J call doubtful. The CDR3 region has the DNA TGCGCCAGCAGCCAAGATAGGGGAGCAGGGGCTGAGCAGTTCTTC. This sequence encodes CASSQDRGAGAEQFF.